This T cell receptor beta chain was observed in a study of T cell changes during pregnancy in multiple sclerosis (dated by TCRdb to between 2018 and 2020). Regarding the study in general: The study looked at changes in the T cell repertoire across pregnancy in women with multiple sclerosis.

The V and J ends are trimmed by 2 bases and 1 base, leaving 13 bases between them. CDR1 and CDR2 are drawn from the germline V gene (reference sequence): MNHEY, SMNVEV. Including the terminal cysteine and phenylalanine, the CDR3 comprises 16 residues. Only CDR3 DNA is held: 48 bases, read in frame from base 1. The library came from the immunoSEQ multiplex PCR assay. As stored in TCRdb, this immuneACCESS dataset retains in-frame rearrangements with V and J assigned. A fraction of the clones does not appear; measured against another copy, unresolved V genes explain less than half of the discrepancy, and the remainder lacks a known reason. The sample table lists around 110,000 clones, about 89% of them with a count of one. The ten largest clones add up to roughly 1.6% of the sample. A note on this clone: Its antigen is still unknown. Base qualities are not provided; no much larger clone lies one nucleotide away.

The V and J segments used are TRBV27 and TRBJ2-3; TRBD2 is perhaps the D gene, given 6 matching bases. The clonotype originates from a female donor with multiple sclerosis, enrolled in a pregnancy study. Sequences were derived from peripheral blood, sampled before pregnancy. In nucleotide form, the sequence is TGTGCCAGCAGTTTAGCGGGGTCCCCAGGCACAGATACGCAGTATTTT. Its product reads: CASSLAGSPGTDTQYF.